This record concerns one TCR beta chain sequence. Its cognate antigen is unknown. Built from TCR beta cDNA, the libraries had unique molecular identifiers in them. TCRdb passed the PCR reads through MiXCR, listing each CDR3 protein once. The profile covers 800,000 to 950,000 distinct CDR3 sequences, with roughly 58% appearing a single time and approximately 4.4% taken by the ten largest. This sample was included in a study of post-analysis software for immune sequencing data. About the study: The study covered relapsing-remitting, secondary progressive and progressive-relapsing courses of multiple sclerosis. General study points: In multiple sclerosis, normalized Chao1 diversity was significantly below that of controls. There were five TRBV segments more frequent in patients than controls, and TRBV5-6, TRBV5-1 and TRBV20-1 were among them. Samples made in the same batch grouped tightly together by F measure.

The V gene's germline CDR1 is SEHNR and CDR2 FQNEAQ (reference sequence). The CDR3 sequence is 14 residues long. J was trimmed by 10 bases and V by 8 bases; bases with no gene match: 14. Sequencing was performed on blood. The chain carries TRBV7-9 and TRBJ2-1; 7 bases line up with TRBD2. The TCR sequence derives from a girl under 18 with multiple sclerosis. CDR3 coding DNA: TGTGCCAGCTTTGAGTCGGCGGCCGGGGGGGAGCAGTTCTTC. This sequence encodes CASFESAAGGEQFF.